This TCR beta chain was identified in a study of blood T cell repertoires in COVID-19. For the study at large: Samples taken during acute and convalescent COVID-19 were collected in the United States, Italy and Spain. The cDNA or gDNA used as material had been derived from T cells, B-cell-depleted T cells, or PBMCs.

In the study's own analysis: Reference gene primers were amplified, and this amplification served to estimate nucleated cell counts. Method: immunoSEQ multiplex PCR; TCRdb's copy keeps in-frame clones and lacks some. The DNA gave D and trimming, while V, J and clone size come from that table. The repertoire holds some 70,000 clones, with approximately 80% as singletons. V shed 8 bases and J 4 bases; nucleotides not matched to a gene: 1. CDR3 length equals 12 residues. This TCR came from a man aged 45-65 years with COVID-19, enrolled during active disease. The sequenced sample consisted of peripheral blood. This chain links TRBV12-3 or TRBV12-4 with TRBJ2-1, with TRBD2 identical over 8 bases. CDR3 residues: CASGTSYNEQFF. The CDR3 DNA is TGTGCCAGCGGGACTAGTTACAATGAGCAGTTCTTC.